A selection of T cell receptor beta chains follows, all from one sample in a study of chronic HIV infection and antiretroviral therapy. MiXCR, run by TCRdb on the 5' RACE reads, gives a single entry per CDR3 protein. The data show about 38,000 distinct CDR3 sequences, more than 8% seen once. The sequenced sample was peripheral blood. Receptor source: an adult who had HIV and had not received antiretroviral therapy, or was an uninfected healthy control (not recorded which). CDR3s include the opening cysteine and the closing phenylalanine or tryptophan. Each record gives: V gene, J gene, D gene, clone size, CDR3 DNA, CDR3 protein. D genes are given only for firm matches. Rows may omit the clone size; those that give it use once, few, many or a size class.

V gene: TRBV2; J gene: TRBJ2-1; D gene: TRBD2; clone size: many; CDR3 DNA: TGTGCCAGCAGTGCGCCAGTTACTAGCGGGACTGGTTGGAAGCAGTTCTTC; CDR3 protein: CASSAPVTSGTGWKQFF
V gene: TRBV28; J gene: TRBJ2-4; D gene: -; clone size: many; CDR3 DNA: TGTGCCAGCAGTTTCCCGAGAAGGGGAGTTGACATTCAGTACTTC; CDR3 protein: CASSFPRRGVDIQYF
V gene: TRBV28; J gene: TRBJ2-1; D gene: -; clone size: -; CDR3 DNA: TGTGCCAGCAGCCCAGCCCCGAATGAGCAGTTCTTC; CDR3 protein: CASSPAPNEQFF
V gene: TRBV28; J gene: TRBJ2-7; D gene: -; clone size: -; CDR3 DNA: TGTGCCAGCAGATTGACAGGTTTCGCCTACGAGCAGTACTTC; CDR3 protein: CASRLTGFAYEQYF
V gene: TRBV29-1; J gene: TRBJ2-7; D gene: -; clone size: many; CDR3 DNA: TGCAGCGTTGAATTGGGGAGCCACGAGCAGTACTTC; CDR3 protein: CSVELGSHEQYF
V gene: TRBV29-1; J gene: TRBJ1-2; D gene: -; clone size: few; CDR3 DNA: TGCAGCGCCGGACAGCCGGTTCGAGGCTACACCTTC; CDR3 protein: CSAGQPVRGYTF
V gene: TRBV20-1; J gene: TRBJ1-1; D gene: TRBD1; clone size: many; CDR3 DNA: TGCAGTGCTAGGTGGGACAGGGGGGAAGCTTTCTTT; CDR3 protein: CSARWDRGEAFF
V gene: TRBV28; J gene: TRBJ2-1; D gene: -; clone size: many; CDR3 DNA: TGTGCCAGCAGTTTGTGGGGCCCCCAGCCCAGTGAGCAGTTCTTC; CDR3 protein: CASSLWGPQPSEQFF
V gene: TRBV12-3/TRBV12-4; J gene: TRBJ1-1; D gene: TRBD1; clone size: many; CDR3 DNA: TGTGCCAGCAGTTTCGCTTCGGGACAGAACTCTTTCTTT; CDR3 protein: CASSFASGQNSFF
V gene: TRBV28; J gene: TRBJ1-2; D gene: TRBD1; clone size: -; CDR3 DNA: TGTGCCAGCCTCCGGACAGGGAACTATGGCTACACCTTC; CDR3 protein: CASLRTGNYGYTF
V gene: TRBV7-3; J gene: TRBJ2-1; D gene: TRBD2; clone size: -; CDR3 DNA: TGTGCCAGCAGCTTACTAGCGGGACCCTACAATGAGCAGTTCTTC; CDR3 protein: CASSLLAGPYNEQFF
V gene: TRBV27; J gene: TRBJ1-6; D gene: -; clone size: many; CDR3 DNA: TGTGCCAGCAGTGGCGGGCTGCGGTTTGATTCACCCCTCCACTTT; CDR3 protein: CASSGGLRFDSPLHF
V gene: TRBV9; J gene: TRBJ2-1; D gene: TRBD2; clone size: -; CDR3 DNA: TGTGCCAGCAGCGTACGGGGGGATCCGGGACCTAGCTCCTACAATGAGCAGTTCTTC; CDR3 protein: CASSVRGDPGPSSYNEQFF
V gene: TRBV20-1; J gene: TRBJ2-1; D gene: TRBD2; clone size: many; CDR3 DNA: TGCAGTGCTAGAATACTAGCGGGTCCCATAGAGCAGTTCTTC; CDR3 protein: CSARILAGPIEQFF
V gene: TRBV9; J gene: TRBJ1-1; D gene: TRBD1; clone size: -; CDR3 DNA: TGTGCCAGCAGGACCGGGACAGGGATGGGCACTGAAGCTTTCTTT; CDR3 protein: CASRTGTGMGTEAFF
V gene: TRBV28; J gene: TRBJ2-7; D gene: -; clone size: -; CDR3 DNA: TGTGCCAGCAGTTTATCGGACAGATTTTTCCACGAGCAGTACTTC; CDR3 protein: CASSLSDRFFHEQYF
V gene: TRBV28; J gene: TRBJ2-7; D gene: TRBD2; clone size: -; CDR3 DNA: TGTGCCAGCAGCCCTACAGAGACTAGCCCCGAGCAGTACTTC; CDR3 protein: CASSPTETSPEQYF
V gene: TRBV7-9; J gene: TRBJ1-1; D gene: -; clone size: few; CDR3 DNA: TGTGCCAGCAGCCCGCAGCGGGGGTCCCCTGAAGCTTTCTTT; CDR3 protein: CASSPQRGSPEAFF
V gene: TRBV7-2; J gene: TRBJ2-7; D gene: TRBD2; clone size: few; CDR3 DNA: TGTGCCAGCAGCCCGGGAGGACCCCGAGCCTACGAGCAGTACTTC; CDR3 protein: CASSPGGPRAYEQYF
V gene: TRBV29-1; J gene: TRBJ1-2; D gene: -; clone size: many; CDR3 DNA: TGCAGCGTTGATTCCCAGTCTAACTATGGCTACACCTTC; CDR3 protein: CSVDSQSNYGYTF
V gene: TRBV4-2; J gene: TRBJ2-3; D gene: -; clone size: medium-sized; CDR3 DNA: TGTGCCAGCAGCCCTGTCGTGGGAGGAAGAGATACGCAGTATTTT; CDR3 protein: CASSPVVGGRDTQYF
V gene: TRBV28; J gene: TRBJ2-6; D gene: -; clone size: many; CDR3 DNA: TGTGCCAGCAGTTTACGAGGTCCTGGGGCCAACGTCCTGACTTTC; CDR3 protein: CASSLRGPGANVLTF
V gene: TRBV5-1; J gene: TRBJ2-5; D gene: TRBD2; clone size: few; CDR3 DNA: TGCGCCAGCAGCGGGACTAGCGGAGAGACCCAGTACTTC; CDR3 protein: CASSGTSGETQYF
V gene: TRBV4-2; J gene: TRBJ2-6; D gene: -; clone size: many; CDR3 DNA: TGTGCCAGCAGCCAAGATGGCCGGTCCGGGGCCAACGTCCTGACTTTC; CDR3 protein: CASSQDGRSGANVLTF
V gene: TRBV5-1; J gene: TRBJ1-4; D gene: -; clone size: once; CDR3 DNA: TGCGCCAGCAGCTTGGAAGGAGGAAGAGAAAAACTGTTTTTT; CDR3 protein: CASSLEGGREKLFF
V gene: TRBV20-1; J gene: TRBJ2-1; D gene: TRBD1; clone size: many; CDR3 DNA: TGCAGTGCTCTCCAGGGGGTCAGACACAATGAGCAGTTCTTC; CDR3 protein: CSALQGVRHNEQFF
V gene: TRBV20-1; J gene: TRBJ2-1; D gene: TRBD2; clone size: few; CDR3 DNA: TGCAGTGCGGGCCCTAGCGGGGCGTCCTACAATGAGCAGTTCTTC; CDR3 protein: CSAGPSGASYNEQFF
V gene: TRBV29-1; J gene: TRBJ1-1; D gene: TRBD1; clone size: once; CDR3 DNA: TGCAGCGCAGTAGGGACAGGGTACACTGAAGCTTTCTTT; CDR3 protein: CSAVGTGYTEAFF
V gene: TRBV20-1; J gene: TRBJ1-5; D gene: TRBD1; clone size: -; CDR3 DNA: TGCAGTGCGATAAACAGGGGGCGAAGTGGCAATCAGCCCCAGCATTTT; CDR3 protein: CSAINRGRSGNQPQHF
V gene: TRBV29-1; J gene: TRBJ1-1; D gene: -; clone size: -; CDR3 DNA: TGCAGCGTGCACCGGGACACCCTAGTTGAAACTTTCTTT; CDR3 protein: CSVHRDTLVETFF
V gene: TRBV15; J gene: TRBJ1-2; D gene: -; clone size: few; CDR3 DNA: TGTGCCACCAGCAGAGATTCTGATGGCTACACCTTC; CDR3 protein: CATSRDSDGYTF
V gene: TRBV28; J gene: TRBJ1-2; D gene: TRBD1; clone size: few; CDR3 DNA: TGTGCCAGCAGTAACAGGGGGGACAGGTTCGGCTATGGCTACACCTTC; CDR3 protein: CASSNRGDRFGYGYTF
V gene: TRBV6-5; J gene: TRBJ2-7; D gene: -; clone size: many; CDR3 DNA: TGTGCCAGCCGTTCCGAGACGCCAGCCTACGAGCAGTACTTC; CDR3 protein: CASRSETPAYEQYF
V gene: TRBV3-1; J gene: TRBJ1-3; D gene: -; clone size: few; CDR3 DNA: TGTGCCAGCAGCCAAACACCAGGGAACATTGGAAACACCATATATTTT; CDR3 protein: CASSQTPGNIGNTIYF
V gene: TRBV28; J gene: TRBJ1-5; D gene: -; clone size: many; CDR3 DNA: TGTGCCAGCAGTTTGGACACTCCCACAGCCCAGCATTTT; CDR3 protein: CASSLDTPTAQHF
V gene: TRBV29-1; J gene: TRBJ2-6; D gene: -; clone size: many; CDR3 DNA: TGCAGCGTTGTTGCTAGCCAGGCGGGGGCCAACGTCCTGACTTTC; CDR3 protein: CSVVASQAGANVLTF
V gene: TRBV5-1; J gene: TRBJ2-5; D gene: -; clone size: -; CDR3 DNA: TGCGCCAGCAGGCCCGATACCCAAGAGACCCAGTACTTC; CDR3 protein: CASRPDTQETQYF
V gene: TRBV7-3; J gene: TRBJ2-1; D gene: TRBD2; clone size: -; CDR3 DNA: TGTGCCAGCAGCTTGGTTGCGGGAGGGGGGAACAATGAGCAGTTCTTC; CDR3 protein: CASSLVAGGGNNEQFF
V gene: TRBV28; J gene: TRBJ1-2; D gene: TRBD1; clone size: many; CDR3 DNA: TGTGCCAGCATCCAGTTTAGGGGGACAGGCCCCTATGGCTACACCTTC; CDR3 protein: CASIQFRGTGPYGYTF
V gene: TRBV12-3/TRBV12-4; J gene: TRBJ2-7; D gene: -; clone size: -; CDR3 DNA: TGTGCCAGCAGTGTCAACTACGAGCAGTACTTC; CDR3 protein: CASSVNYEQYF
V gene: TRBV30; J gene: TRBJ1-1; D gene: -; clone size: -; CDR3 DNA: TGTGCCTGGAGTGTAAATCGGCTCTCGGAAGCTTTCTTT; CDR3 protein: CAWSVNRLSEAFF
V gene: TRBV11-1; J gene: TRBJ2-1; D gene: -; clone size: many; CDR3 DNA: TGTGCCAGCAGCTTACTGCTAGCAGCGTACAATGAGCAGTTCTTC; CDR3 protein: CASSLLLAAYNEQFF
V gene: TRBV29-1; J gene: TRBJ2-3; D gene: -; clone size: many; CDR3 DNA: TGCAGCGTCCGGGACGAACCAGATACGCAGTATTTT; CDR3 protein: CSVRDEPDTQYF
V gene: TRBV4-1; J gene: TRBJ2-1; D gene: TRBD1; clone size: many; CDR3 DNA: TGCGCCAGCAGCCAAGATTCAGGACAGGGTCCCTACAATGAGCAGTTCTTC; CDR3 protein: CASSQDSGQGPYNEQFF
V gene: TRBV28; J gene: TRBJ1-1; D gene: -; clone size: many; CDR3 DNA: TGTGCCAGCAGTTTATGGAGGGGCATGGGAACTGAAGCTTTCTTT; CDR3 protein: CASSLWRGMGTEAFF
V gene: TRBV6-2/TRBV6-3; J gene: TRBJ2-5; D gene: -; clone size: many; CDR3 DNA: TGTGCCAGCAGACTCCCCCAGCGGTCCCAAGAGACCCAGTACTTC; CDR3 protein: CASRLPQRSQETQYF
V gene: TRBV28; J gene: TRBJ2-1; D gene: TRBD2; clone size: -; CDR3 DNA: TGTGCCAGCAGTCCCCTAGGACTAGCGGGATTAAACAATGAGCAGTTCTTC; CDR3 protein: CASSPLGLAGLNNEQFF
V gene: TRBV28; J gene: TRBJ1-4; D gene: -; clone size: -; CDR3 DNA: TGTGCCAGCAGTTCTTTGGAGGGGCGGAATGAAAAACTGTTTTTT; CDR3 protein: CASSSLEGRNEKLFF
V gene: TRBV29-1; J gene: TRBJ2-7; D gene: TRBD2; clone size: many; CDR3 DNA: TGCAGCGTTGAGGATGGGGCGGGAGGGTACGAGCAGTACTTC; CDR3 protein: CSVEDGAGGYEQYF
V gene: TRBV7-9; J gene: TRBJ2-1; D gene: -; clone size: many; CDR3 DNA: TGTGCCAGCAGCACCTCTAGCCACTCCTACAATGAGCAGTTCTTC; CDR3 protein: CASSTSSHSYNEQFF
V gene: TRBV19; J gene: TRBJ2-1; D gene: TRBD2; clone size: many; CDR3 DNA: TGTGCCAGTAGTAACCCCCGGGCGGGAGATTTCTACAATGAGCAGTTCTTC; CDR3 protein: CASSNPRAGDFYNEQFF
V gene: TRBV29-1; J gene: TRBJ2-1; D gene: -; clone size: -; CDR3 DNA: TGCAGCGTTGAATCAGGTAGGGACCTCTCCTACAATGAGCAGTTCTTC; CDR3 protein: CSVESGRDLSYNEQFF
V gene: TRBV29-1; J gene: TRBJ1-1; D gene: -; clone size: few; CDR3 DNA: TGCAGCGTTGAAGAAAGGGGAGCTTTCTTT; CDR3 protein: CSVEERGAFF